A single sample gave rise to the 7 T cell receptor beta chains below, sequenced in a study of T-cell reconstitution after alpha-beta-depleted transplantation in children. The TCRbeta library incorporated unique molecular identifiers. Via MiXCR, TCRdb re-called the PCR reads, giving one row per CDR3 protein. Counted here are roughly 490,000 distinct CDR3 sequences, roughly an eighth occurring once; the ten biggest clones make up less than 15%. The material sequenced was PBMCs, mostly from graft donor cells, taken 180 days after TCRalphabeta/CD19-depleted stem cell transplant. The receptors shown here come from a female patient under 10 years old who had a stem cell transplant for aplastic anemia, so the T cells may come from the graft donor.

This clonotype was found a few times. The J gene is TRBJ2-5, the V gene TRBV12-3 or TRBV12-4; 7 nucleotides line up with TRBD2. This CDR3 has 14 amino acids. The V segment lost 4 bases and the J segment 2 bases; nucleotides outside the gene matches: 4. CDR3 bases: TGTGCCAGCAGTTCTGACGGGGGGCAAGAGACCCAGTACTTC. This gives the protein CASSSDGGQETQYF.

Only a few counts were recorded for this clonotype. This chain joins TRBV13 and TRBJ2-7; tentative D call: TRBD1 (5 bases). V lost 2 bases, J lost 2 bases, and 19 bases lay in between. Germline V lookup: CDR1 PRHDT, CDR2 FYEKMQ (reference sequence). This CDR3 has 17 amino acids. This chain's CDR3 is CASSLRVWGGTTYEQYF. The CDR3 nucleotides read TGTGCCAGCAGCTTACGGGTGTGGGGCGGTACCACCTACGAGCAGTACTTC.

This clonotype was detected once. Given a much more abundant clone one base away, this may be a read error. The V gene is TRBV3-1, the J gene TRBJ1-5; no clear D gene. Germline V gene sequence: CDR1 LGHDT, CDR2 YNNKEL (reference sequence). The CDR3 is made up of 14 amino acids. Trimming removed 3 bases at V and 0 bases at J, with 6 bases between. In nucleotides, the CDR3 is TGTGCCAGCAGCCACGAATTTAGCAATCAGCCCCAGCATTTT. Protein product: CASSHEFSNQPQHF. The whole variable domain, filled in from reference TRBV3-1 and TRBJ1-5, reads DTAVSQTPKYLVTQMGNDKSIKCEQNLGHDTMYWYKQDSKKFLKIMFSYNNKELIINETVPNRFSPKSPDKAHLNLHINSLELGDSAVYFCASSHEFSNQPQHFGDGTRLSIL.

The V call is TRBV27, the J call TRBJ2-7; D possibly corresponds to TRBD1 (5 bases). Trimming took 0 bases from V and 4 from J, leaving 7 bases between them. Germline V lookup: CDR1 MNHEY, CDR2 SMNVEV (reference sequence). This CDR3 is 13 amino acids long. The CDR3 sequence: CASSLSPGYEQYV. The CDR3 DNA reads as TGTGCCAGCAGTTTATCACCAGGGTACGAGCAGTACGTC.

Concerning this clonotype: Its ends do not fully match the called genes, so a read error is possible. The CDR3 sequence: CATSDQAGSWGYPF. For the CDR3, the DNA is TGTGCCACCAGTGATCAGGCCGGTTCATGGGGCTACCCCTTC. The chain is built from TRBV24-1 and TRBJ1-2, with TRBD1 as a possible D gene (5 bases). CDR1 KGHDR and CDR2 SFDVKD come from the germline V gene. CDR3 length: 14 residues.

This clonotype was picked up a small number of times. The chain joins TRBV30 to TRBJ2-7, with 8 bases aligning to TRBD1. CDR1 is GTSNPN, CDR2 SVGIG, per germline (reference sequence). This CDR3 comprises 14 residues. The V and J ends lost 3 bases and 1 base, in that order; junction bases with no gene match: 5. CDR3 DNA: TGTGCCTGGAGGGACAGGGTTGCATCCTACGAGCAGTACTTC. Translating it yields CAWRDRVASYEQYF.

This clonotype has a count of ten or more. CDR3 loop: CASSGDRYEQYF. In nucleotides, the CDR3 is TGTGCCAGCAGTGGGGACAGATACGAGCAGTACTTC. This chain joins TRBV6-5 and TRBJ2-7; 7 nucleotides align to TRBD1. V trimming: 5 bases; J trimming: 4 bases; junction bases outside the gene matches: 2. The germline V gene has CDR1 MNHEY and CDR2 SVGAGI. The CDR3 consists of 12 residues.